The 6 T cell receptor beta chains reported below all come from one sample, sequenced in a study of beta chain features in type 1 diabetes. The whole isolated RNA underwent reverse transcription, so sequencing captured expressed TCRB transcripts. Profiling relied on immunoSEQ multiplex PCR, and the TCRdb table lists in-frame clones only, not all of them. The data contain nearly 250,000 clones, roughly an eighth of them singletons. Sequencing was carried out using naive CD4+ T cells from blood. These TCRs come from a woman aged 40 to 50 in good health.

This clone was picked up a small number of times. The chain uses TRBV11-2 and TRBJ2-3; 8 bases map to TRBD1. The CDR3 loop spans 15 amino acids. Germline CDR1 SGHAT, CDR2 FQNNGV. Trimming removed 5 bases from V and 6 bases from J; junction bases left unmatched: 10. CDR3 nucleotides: TGTGCCAGCAGCGTTCGGCCCCCAGGGGGCGATACGCAGTATTTT. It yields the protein CASSVRPPGGDTQYF. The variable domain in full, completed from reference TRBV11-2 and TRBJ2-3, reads EAGVAQSPRYKIIEKRQSVAFWCNPISGHATLYWYQQILGQGPKLLIQFQNNGVVDDSQLPKDRFSAERLKGVDSTLKIQPAKLEDSAVYLCASSVRPPGGDTQYFGPGTRLTVL.

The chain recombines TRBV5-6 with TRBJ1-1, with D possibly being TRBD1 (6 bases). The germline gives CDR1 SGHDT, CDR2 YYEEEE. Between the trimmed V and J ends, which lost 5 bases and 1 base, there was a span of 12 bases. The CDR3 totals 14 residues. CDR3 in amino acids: CASRKGGSNTEAFF. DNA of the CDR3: TGTGCCAGCAGAAAAGGGGGATCGAACACTGAAGCTTTCTTT. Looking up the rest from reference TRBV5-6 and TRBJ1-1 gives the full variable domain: DAGVTQSPTHLIKTRGQQVTLRCSPKSGHDTVSWYQQALGQGPQFIFQYYEEEERQRGNFPDRFSGHQFPNYSSELNVNALLLGDSALYLCASRKGGSNTEAFFGQGTRLTVV.

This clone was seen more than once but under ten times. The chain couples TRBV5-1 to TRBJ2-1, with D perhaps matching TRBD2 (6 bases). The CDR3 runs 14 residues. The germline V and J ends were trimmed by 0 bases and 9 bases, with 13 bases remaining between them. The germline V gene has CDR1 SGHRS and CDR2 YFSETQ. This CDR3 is CASSLAAGSLEQFF. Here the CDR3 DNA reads TGCGCCAGCAGCTTGGCGGCGGGGTCTCTTGAGCAGTTCTTC.

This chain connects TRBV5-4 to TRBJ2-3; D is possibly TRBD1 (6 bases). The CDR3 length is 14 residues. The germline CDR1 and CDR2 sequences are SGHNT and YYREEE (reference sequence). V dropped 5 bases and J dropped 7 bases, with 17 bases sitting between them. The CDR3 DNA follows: TGTGCCAGCAGTTCTCAGGGGTCGCGGAATACGCAGTATTTT. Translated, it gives CASSSQGSRNTQYF. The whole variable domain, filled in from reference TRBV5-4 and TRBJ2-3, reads ETGVTQSPTHLIKTRGQQVTLRCSSQSGHNTVSWYQQALGQGPQFIFQYYREEENGRGNFPPRFSGLQFPNYSSELNVNALELDDSALYLCASSSQGSRNTQYFGPGTRLTVL.

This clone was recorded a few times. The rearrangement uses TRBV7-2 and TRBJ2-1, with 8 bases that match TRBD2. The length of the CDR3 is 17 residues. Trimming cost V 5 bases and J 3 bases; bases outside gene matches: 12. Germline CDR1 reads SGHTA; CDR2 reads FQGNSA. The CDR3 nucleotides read TGTGCCAGCAGCATGAGCGAAGCGGGGGCCGGCTACAATGAGCAGTTCTTC. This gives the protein CASSMSEAGAGYNEQFF.

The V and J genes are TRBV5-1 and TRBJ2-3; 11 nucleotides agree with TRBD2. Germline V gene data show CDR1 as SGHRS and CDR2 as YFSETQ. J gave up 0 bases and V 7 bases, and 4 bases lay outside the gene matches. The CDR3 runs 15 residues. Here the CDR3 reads CASDLAGGSTDTQYF. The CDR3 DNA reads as TGCGCCAGCGACCTAGCGGGGGGCAGCACAGATACGCAGTATTTT.